The T cell receptor beta chain under discussion was sequenced for a study of T cell responses to AZD1222 COVID-19 vaccine (dated by TCRdb to the early 2020s). Describing the broader study: A total of 233 trial participants underwent TCR sequencing, of whom roughly 210 had received two doses of AZD1222 and some 25 had received two doses of the MenACWY control vaccine. Trial participants were enrolled by age into subgroups of 18-55, 56-69 and 70-plus years, and roughly 160, 29 and 62 TCR-sequenced participants, respectively, were included in these subgroups.

Points the paper makes about the study in general: CD4 TCRs associated with the vaccine covered the entire spike protein, and the dominant responses were in regions 160-218 and 743-854. Because no day 14 peak-response samples were available, the repertoires could be characterized only after the peak T cell response. Only six AZD1222 recipients were SARS-CoV-2 seropositive at baseline, limiting conclusions about previously exposed vaccinees. Most participants were white British and females outnumbered males, and the authors suggested that clonal diversity may have been underestimated. Nearly half of unique spike-specific TCRs reportedly recognized epitopes outside regions mutated in the B.1.351 and B.1.1.7 variants. The 56-69-year group was small, and its depth increase did not reach significance, likely because of low power. After two AZD1222 doses, both the breadth and the depth of spike-specific TCRs were significantly higher than at day 0 and than in MenACWY recipients.

For CDR1 and CDR2, the germline V gene lists SGHTA and FQGNSA. The CDR3, cysteine through phenylalanine, is 14 amino acids long. The only DNA kept is the CDR3, 42 bases in frame from the first base. Relative to germline, V is 2 bases shorter and J is 7 bases shorter, with 12 bases between their ends. With regard to this clone: It has no known antigen specificity. No qualities accompany the bases; no much larger clone lies one base away.

Sample time point, as interpreted from the label and publication: baseline before first vaccination. The label giving this sample's treatment or condition can be read as: meningococcal conjugate vaccine given as trial control. Vaccinee samples came from UK trials COV001 and COV002, including a single-blind randomized controlled phase 2/3 trial of AZD1222 (ChAdOx1 nCoV-19) in healthy adults. For TCRbeta chain sequencing, PBMC samples were collected from trial participants at day 0 and at day 28 after the second dose. The CDR3 regions of human TCRbeta chains were analyzed by immunosequencing. The authors' analysis ran thus. Repertoire TCRs were checked for matches against a reference library of SARS-CoV-2-specific TCRs that had been generated using the MIRA antigen-specificity platform. Breadth was defined as the fraction of unique TCRs that were SARS-CoV-2-associated. Depth was defined as the fraction of total T cells that were SARS-CoV-2-associated. Using the MIRA data, each spike-specific TCR was assigned both to the spike region to which the TCR was reactive and to a CD4 or CD8 class. Log10-transformed breadth and depth values were compared by one-way ANOVA with Sidak's multiple comparisons tests. TCRdb obtained this table from immuneACCESS and retained in-frame rearrangements with V and J assigned. These tables miss some clones; where compared with another copy, unresolved V genes account for less than half of the shortfall, and the remainder is unexplained. Clonal size and the V and J genes are those of that table, whereas D and trimming came from the DNA. The sample includes some 150,000 clones, with about 92% observed a single time. Less than 0.95% of the sample comes from the top ten.

This clonotype was sampled from an adult in good health. The sequence links TRBV7-2 to TRBJ2-1, with the D gene uncertain. The sequences come from peripheral blood, collected on day 0 of MenACWY control vaccination. The DNA reads TGTGCCAGCAGCTTAAGTAGGGAAGGGAATGAGCAGTTCTTC. Its protein product is CASSLSREGNEQFF.